A selection of T cell receptor beta chains follows, all from one sample in a study of blood T cell repertoires in COVID-19. Only in-frame clones appear in the TCRdb table, and some are missing; sequencing was by immunoSEQ multiplex PCR. Of nearly 350,000 clones listed, over 70% are singletons. Sequencing used peripheral blood. Every receptor here comes from a man aged 25-45 years with active or convalescent COVID-19. Each CDR3 is given with its conserved first and last residue. The D gene is left open where the match is weak. Some rows mark clone size as missing; the rest say once, few, many or name a class of expanded clone.

D gene	V gene	J gene	clone size	CDR3 protein	CDR3 DNA
TRBD1	TRBV28	TRBJ1-1	once	CASSSGQGRKAFF	TGTGCCAGCAGTTCAGGACAGGGGAGGAAGGCTTTCTTT
NA	TRBV5-8	TRBJ1-5	NA	CASSSRTNQPQHF	TGTGCCAGCAGCTCGCGAACGAATCAGCCCCAGCATTTT
NA	TRBV7-2	TRBJ2-2	NA	CASSPDSRRTGELFF	TGTGCCAGCAGCCCAGACTCAAGGCGGACCGGGGAGCTGTTTTTT
TRBD1	TRBV7-8	TRBJ2-7	NA	CASSQPRQGLSYEQYF	TGTGCCAGCAGCCAACCCCGACAGGGCCTCTCCTACGAGCAGTACTTC
NA	TRBV30	TRBJ2-5	few	CAWRRETQYF	TGTGCCTGGAGGAGGGAGACCCAGTACTTC
NA	TRBV18	TRBJ1-1	NA	CASSPGPQTEAFF	TGTGCCAGCTCACCAGGGCCTCAAACTGAAGCTTTCTTT
TRBD1	TRBV2	TRBJ1-5	NA	CASGPTGGNQPQHF	TGTGCCAGCGGTCCGACAGGGGGAAATCAGCCCCAGCATTTT
NA	TRBV21-1	TRBJ2-7	NA	CASSTSLSGGSSYEQYF	TGTGCCAGCAGCACTTCACTTTCAGGGGGATCATCCTACGAGCAGTACTTC
NA	TRBV15	TRBJ2-5	few	CATSRDGRLRETQYF	TGTGCCACCAGCAGAGATGGGAGGTTGCGGGAGACCCAGTACTTC
NA	TRBV7-3	TRBJ2-1	NA	CASTKGPSTYNEQFF	TGTGCCAGCACCAAGGGGCCCAGTACCTACAATGAGCAGTTCTTC
TRBD1	TRBV7-3	TRBJ1-4	NA	CASSQAGGPNEKLFF	TGTGCCAGCAGCCAAGCAGGGGGCCCCAATGAAAAACTGTTTTTT
NA	TRBV6-4	TRBJ2-1	once	CASSPKAAGTNEQFF	TGTGCCAGCAGTCCCAAAGCGGCAGGAACCAATGAGCAGTTCTTC
TRBD1	TRBV7-9	TRBJ2-2	once	CASSLGTGSGELFF	TGTGCCAGCAGCTTAGGGACAGGGTCCGGGGAGCTGTTTTTT
NA	TRBV7-8	TRBJ1-3	NA	CASSSDPGVSGNTIYF	TGTGCCAGCAGCTCCGACCCAGGGGTTTCTGGAAACACCATATATTTT
TRBD2	TRBV9	TRBJ2-5	NA	CASSFGGGDEETQYF	TGTGCCAGCAGCTTCGGGGGAGGGGACGAAGAGACCCAGTACTTC
NA	TRBV29-1	TRBJ1-2	NA	CSVEDFQGVGYTF	TGCAGCGTTGAAGACTTCCAAGGGGTCGGCTACACCTTC
NA	TRBV10-3	TRBJ1-5	NA	CAISASTVLNQPQHF	TGTGCCATCAGTGCGTCGACAGTTTTAAATCAGCCCCAGCATTTT
NA	TRBV29-1	TRBJ1-2	NA	CSVPNWTGNGYTF	TGCAGCGTCCCAAACTGGACGGGGAATGGCTACACCTTC
TRBD1	TRBV28	TRBJ1-2	few	CASSSGQGRYGYTF	TGTGCCAGCAGTTCAGGACAGGGACGCTATGGCTACACCTTC
TRBD1	TRBV6-5	TRBJ1-2	NA	CASATGTGGYGYTF	TGTGCCAGCGCGACCGGGACAGGGGGCTATGGCTACACCTTC
NA	TRBV9	TRBJ1-1	NA	CASSVAQYTEAFF	TGTGCCAGCAGCGTAGCCCAGTACACTGAAGCTTTCTTT
NA	TRBV27	TRBJ2-1	once	CASCPEDLSNEQFF	TGTGCCAGCTGTCCCGAGGACTTATCCAATGAGCAGTTCTTC
TRBD2	TRBV6-5	TRBJ2-3	NA	CASSWGTSGGAQYF	TGTGCCAGCAGTTGGGGGACTAGCGGAGGGGCGCAGTATTTT
TRBD2	TRBV5-1	TRBJ2-3	NA	CASRLGTIRTDTQYF	TGCGCCAGCAGACTCGGGACTATTCGCACAGATACGCAGTATTTT
NA	TRBV6-4	TRBJ1-5	NA	CASSAELGQPQHF	TGTGCCAGCAGTGCTGAACTAGGGCAGCCCCAGCATTTT
NA	TRBV27	TRBJ1-2	NA	CASSFRRQGQGYGYTF	TGTGCCAGCAGTTTCCGTCGGCAGGGGCAGGGCTATGGCTACACCTTC
TRBD1	TRBV6-5	TRBJ1-6	NA	CASSRGATYNSPLHF	TGTGCCAGCAGCAGGGGGGCGACCTATAATTCACCCCTCCACTTT
TRBD1	TRBV30	TRBJ1-6	NA	CAWSGGTGNSPLHF	TGTGCCTGGAGTGGCGGGACAGGAAATTCACCCCTCCACTTT
NA	TRBV7-9	TRBJ1-1	few	CASSFNGNTEAFF	TGTGCCAGCAGCTTTAACGGGAACACTGAAGCTTTCTTT
NA	TRBV7-9	TRBJ1-3	NA	CASSQAGSGNTIYF	TGTGCCAGCAGCCAGGCAGGCTCTGGAAACACCATATATTTT
TRBD1	TRBV29-1	TRBJ1-1	once	CSVGHSFGTGTEAFF	TGCAGCGTTGGCCACTCATTCGGGACAGGCACTGAAGCTTTCTTT
NA	TRBV7-2	TRBJ2-3	NA	CASSTGIAPDTQYF	TGTGCCAGCAGCACCGGGATCGCGCCAGATACGCAGTATTTT
TRBD1	TRBV7-2	TRBJ1-5	many	CASSSTGLSNQPQHF	TGTGCCAGCAGCTCGACAGGGTTGAGCAATCAGCCCCAGCATTTT
TRBD1	TRBV6-1	TRBJ1-1	NA	CASSENRGQGDTEAFF	TGTGCCAGCAGTGAAAATAGGGGACAGGGGGACACTGAAGCTTTCTTT
NA	TRBV18	TRBJ1-5	NA	CASSPAGGRVPGQPQHF	TGTGCCAGCTCACCCGCGGGAGGGAGGGTCCCGGGACAGCCCCAGCATTTT
NA	TRBV14	TRBJ2-5	once	CASSYGHIRETQYF	TGTGCCAGCAGCTACGGACATATAAGGGAGACCCAGTACTTC
NA	TRBV19	TRBJ1-2	NA	CASIKGGSLNGYTF	TGTGCCAGTATCAAGGGAGGGTCCCTAAATGGCTACACCTTC
NA	TRBV29-1	TRBJ1-2	NA	CSVEGETGYTF	TGCAGCGTTGAAGGAGAGACAGGCTACACCTTC
NA	TRBV18	TRBJ1-3	once	CASSPQGSSGNTIYF	TGTGCCAGCTCACCTCAGGGGAGCTCTGGAAACACCATATATTTT
TRBD1	TRBV28	TRBJ1-1	NA	CASVMPGTVNTEAFF	TGTGCCAGCGTGATGCCTGGGACAGTGAACACTGAAGCTTTCTTT
NA	TRBV5-1	TRBJ1-1	NA	CASSLGGGNTEAFF	TGCGCCAGCAGCTTGGGCGGGGGGAACACTGAAGCTTTCTTT
NA	TRBV11-2	TRBJ2-1	NA	CASSLGGIVYNEQFF	TGTGCCAGCAGCTTAGGCGGGATAGTGTACAATGAGCAGTTCTTC
TRBD2	TRBV5-1	TRBJ2-2	once	CASSLGLAPGELFF	TGCGCCAGCAGCCTCGGACTAGCCCCCGGGGAGCTGTTTTTT
TRBD1	TRBV5-8	TRBJ1-4	NA	CASSPPTGLGEKLFF	TGTGCCAGCAGCCCGCCGACAGGGTTGGGGGAAAAACTGTTTTTT
NA	TRBV18	TRBJ2-1	few	CASSPGTTNNEQFF	TGTGCCAGCTCACCCGGGACAACAAACAATGAGCAGTTCTTC
TRBD2	TRBV27	TRBJ2-3	NA	CASRGLAGETTDTQYF	TGTGCCAGCAGGGGACTAGCGGGAGAAACGACAGATACGCAGTATTTT
NA	TRBV19	TRBJ2-2	NA	CASSGSRVTGELFF	TGTGCCAGTAGTGGCTCGAGGGTCACCGGGGAGCTGTTTTTT
NA	TRBV6-5	TRBJ1-5	NA	CAGSSVYWASQPQHF	TGTGCCGGATCCTCGGTCTACTGGGCCAGCCAGCCCCAGCATTTT
TRBD2	TRBV19	TRBJ2-3	NA	CASRSGTSVDTQYF	TGTGCCAGTAGATCCGGGACTAGCGTGGATACGCAGTATTTT
NA	TRBV4-1	TRBJ1-1	once	CASSHPTGRVRDEAFF	TGCGCCAGCAGCCACCCGACGGGAAGGGTGAGGGATGAAGCTTTCTTT
NA	TRBV6-5	TRBJ1-1	NA	CASSYSGRQNTEAFF	TGTGCCAGCAGTTACTCGGGCAGACAGAACACTGAAGCTTTCTTT